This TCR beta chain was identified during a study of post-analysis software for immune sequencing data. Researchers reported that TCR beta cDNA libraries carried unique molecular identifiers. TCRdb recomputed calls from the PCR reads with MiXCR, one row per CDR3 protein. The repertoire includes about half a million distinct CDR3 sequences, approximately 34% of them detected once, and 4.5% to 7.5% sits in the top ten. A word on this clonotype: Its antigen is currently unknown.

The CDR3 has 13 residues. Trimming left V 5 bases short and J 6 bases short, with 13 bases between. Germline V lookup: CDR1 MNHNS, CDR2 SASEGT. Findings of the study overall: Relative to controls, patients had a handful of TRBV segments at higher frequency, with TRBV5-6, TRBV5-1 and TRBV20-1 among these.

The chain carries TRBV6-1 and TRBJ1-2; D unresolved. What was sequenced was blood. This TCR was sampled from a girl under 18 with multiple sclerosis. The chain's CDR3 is CASSPRLTNGYTF. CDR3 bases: TGTGCCAGCAGTCCCCGATTGACCAATGGCTACACCTTC.